One sample yielded the 32 T cell receptor beta chains listed below, sequenced in a study of shared clonotypes between healthy human individuals. Libraries were prepared by immunoSEQ multiplex PCR; TCRdb keeps only in-frame clonotypes and omits some of them. The data show about 680,000 clones, 73% seen once. What was sequenced was memory CD4+ T cells sorted from blood. Subset reported: CD45RA-negative fraction. The source of these receptors is a woman younger than 45 in good health.

This clone was counted once. The rearrangement uses TRBV15 and TRBJ2-7; D is undetermined. The CDR3 runs 15 residues. Trimming pared 0 bases from V and 2 bases from J, leaving 11 bases between. From germline, CDR1 is LNHNV and CDR2 YYDKDF (reference sequence). The CDR3 DNA reads TGTGCCACCAGCAGAGAAGGCGGTGGGGCCTACGAGCAGTACTTC. It yields the protein CATSREGGGAYEQYF. Variable domain in full (rest from reference TRBV15 and TRBJ2-7): DAMVIQNPRYQVTQFGKPVTLSCSQTLNHNVMYWYQQKSSQAPKLLFHYYDKDFNNEADTPDNFQSRRPNTSFCFLDIRSPGLGDTAMYLCATSREGGGAYEQYFGPGTRLTVT.

V usage is TRBV18 and J usage is TRBJ1-4; D remains unclear. CDR1 is KGHSH and CDR2 is LQKENI in the germline V gene. The CDR3 sequence is 12 residues long. Between the trimmed V and J ends, which lost 0 bases and 8 bases, there was a span of 4 bases. Written as DNA, the CDR3 is TGTGCCAGCTCACCACCAGGAGAAAAACTGTTTTTT. Protein: CASSPPGEKLFF.

The chain combines TRBV7-9 with TRBJ1-1; the D is unclear. From germline, CDR1 is SEHNR and CDR2 FQNEAQ (reference sequence). The CDR3 has 11 amino acids. Between the trimmed V and J ends, which lost 6 bases and 11 bases, there was a span of 13 bases. CDR3 DNA: TGTGCCAGCAGTCGTACAGATGGTGCTTTCTTT. Its protein is CASSRTDGAFF.

The chain couples TRBV28 to TRBJ1-5; D remains unclear. The CDR3 loop spans 14 amino acids. Per germline, CDR1 MDHEN and CDR2 SYDVKM. V lost 8 bases and J lost 2, with 13 bases in between. CDR3 protein: CASETGLGNQPQHF. The DNA of the CDR3 is TGTGCCAGCGAAACGGGCCTGGGCAATCAGCCCCAGCATTTT.

This clone was seen only once. The chain recombines TRBV9 with TRBJ1-4, with 7 bases aligning to TRBD1. The CDR3 loop spans 15 amino acids. The germline CDR1 and CDR2 sequences are SGDLS and YYNGEE. Trimming cost V 4 bases and J 5 bases; bases outside gene matches: 8. In DNA, the CDR3 is TGTGCCAGCAGCTTTGGGACAGAGATAAATGAAAAACTGTTTTTT. It is translated as CASSFGTEINEKLFF. Looking up the rest from reference TRBV9 and TRBJ1-4 gives the full variable domain: DSGVTQTPKHLITATGQRVTLRCSPRSGDLSVYWYQQSLDQGLQFLIQYYNGEERAKGNILERFSAQQFPDLHSELNLSSLELGDSALYFCASSFGTEINEKLFFGSGTQLSVL.

This rearrangement joins TRBV5-6 to TRBJ1-2; D is ambiguous. The V gene's germline CDR1 is SGHDT and CDR2 YYEEEE. The CDR3 totals 14 residues. V lost 1 base and J 7 bases, leaving 14 bases between the germline ends. CDR3 sequence: CASSLPLSWGGYTF. The CDR3 DNA is TGTGCCAGCAGCTTGCCGCTTTCATGGGGTGGCTACACCTTC.

This chain connects TRBV15 to TRBJ1-5, with TRBD1 identical over 10 bases. This CDR3 has 15 residues. The germline CDR1 and CDR2 sequences are LNHNV and YYDKDF (reference sequence). The ends lost 0 bases at V and 7 bases at J; junction bases unmatched: 3. The CDR3, as DNA: TGTGCCACCAGCAGAGACGGGGACAGGGGCCAGCCCCAGCATTTT. This translates into CATSRDGDRGQPQHF.

The chain joins TRBV7-9 to TRBJ2-3; D unclear. Trimming pared 1 base from V and 6 bases from J, leaving 8 bases between. Germline assignment: CDR1 SEHNR and CDR2 FQNEAQ (reference sequence). This CDR3 contains 13 residues. The CDR3 sequence is CASSLVHADTQYF. The CDR3 nucleotides are TGTGCCAGCAGCTTAGTCCACGCGGATACGCAGTATTTT.

The chain's CDR3 is CSASYVYEQYF. CDR3 nucleotide sequence: TGCAGTGCTAGTTACGTCTACGAGCAGTACTTC. This chain links TRBV20-1 with TRBJ2-7; no clear D. Trimming removed 3 bases from V and 3 bases from J, with 6 bases in between. Germline CDR1 DFQATT, CDR2 SNEGSKA (reference sequence). The CDR3 spans 11 residues.

The chain uses TRBV7-3 and TRBJ2-7; 9 bases are shared with TRBD1. Trimming removed 3 bases from V and 3 bases from J; junction bases left unmatched: 3. There are 14 residues in the CDR3. From germline, CDR1 is SGHTA and CDR2 FQGTGA. The CDR3 here is CASSFKGQGYEQYF. CDR3 bases: TGTGCCAGCAGCTTTAAGGGACAGGGCTACGAGCAGTACTTC.

CDR3 residues: CASSLGAGDLNQPQHF. In nucleotides, the CDR3 is TGTGCCAGCAGCTTGGGCGCAGGGGATCTCAATCAGCCCCAGCATTTT. The J gene is TRBJ1-5, the V gene TRBV5-5; TRBD1 is a possible D gene (6 bases). This CDR3 contains 16 residues. V lost 0 bases and J lost 3, with 13 bases in between. CDR1 and CDR2 from the germline V gene are SGHKS and YYEKEE (reference sequence).

V usage is TRBV6-1 and J usage is TRBJ2-7; tentatively, D is TRBD1 or TRBD2 (5 bases each). Deletions cut 6 bases from V and 4 bases from J, with 10 bases between. The CDR3 is 12 amino acids. The V gene's germline CDR1 is MNHNS and CDR2 SASEGT. The CDR3 sequence is CASRGELYEQYF. CDR3 coding DNA: TGTGCCAGCAGGGGGGAATTGTACGAGCAGTACTTC.

The gene calls are TRBV5-1 and TRBJ2-1, with 11 bases matching TRBD2. The CDR3 extends over 17 amino acids. CDR1 and CDR2 (germline): SGHRS, YFSETQ. Trimming cost V 4 bases and J 8 bases; bases outside gene matches: 14. The CDR3 here is CASSTHWTSGPADEQFF. The DNA of the CDR3 is TGCGCCAGCAGCACCCATTGGACTAGCGGGCCGGCGGATGAGCAGTTCTTC.

In its sample, this clone was seen a few times. V is TRBV5-1 and J is TRBJ2-3, with 12 nucleotides matching TRBD2. This CDR3 has 17 amino acids. The V segment lost 4 bases and the J segment 0 bases; nucleotides outside the gene matches: 6. Germline V CDR1 and CDR2: SGHRS, YFSETQ. In DNA, the CDR3 is TGCGCCAGCAGCCGCGGACTAGCGGGAATAAGCACAGATACGCAGTATTTT. Protein sequence: CASSRGLAGISTDTQYF.

The J gene is TRBJ1-2, the V gene TRBV14; D remains unclear. Germline assignment: CDR1 SGHDN and CDR2 FVKESK. There are 14 residues in the CDR3. V was clipped by 4 bases and J by 0 bases, with 9 bases between them. CDR3: CASSPHHANYGYTF. In DNA form, the CDR3 reads TGTGCCAGCAGCCCTCACCATGCTAACTATGGCTACACCTTC. Looking up the rest from reference TRBV14 and TRBJ1-2 gives the full variable domain: EAGVTQFPSHSVIEKGQTVTLRCDPISGHDNLYWYRRVMGKEIKFLLHFVKESKQDESGMPNNRFLAERTGGTYSTLKVQPAELEDSGVYFCASSPHHANYGYTFGSGTRLTVV.

The rearrangement joins TRBV13 to TRBJ1-2; 9 bases align to TRBD1. CDR3 length equals 16 residues. The V gene's germline CDR1 is PRHDT and CDR2 FYEKMQ (reference sequence). Losses at the gene ends were 5 bases for V and 4 bases for J; bases not matched to a gene: 11. In nucleotides, the CDR3 is TGTGCCAGCAGCCCGGGTCTGGGACAGGGAGTCTATGGCTACACCTTC. Amino acid sequence: CASSPGLGQGVYGYTF.

The V and J genes are TRBV7-2 and TRBJ2-5, with 7 bases matching TRBD2. The CDR3 spans 14 residues. With V trimmed by 0 bases and J by 9 bases, 7 bases remained unmatched. CDR1 is SGHTA and CDR2 is FQGNSA in the germline V gene. The CDR3 reads CASSLAAGGGAQYF. Here the CDR3 DNA reads TGTGCCAGCAGCTTAGCGGCGGGTGGGGGGGCCCAGTACTTC.

The chain employs TRBV7-2 and TRBJ2-3; 7 nucleotides match TRBD2. The CDR3 contains 12 residues. Germline CDR1 and CDR2: SGHTA and FQGNSA. The ends lost 5 bases at V and 14 bases at J; junction bases unmatched: 10. The CDR3: CASSPGGGRRYF. The CDR3 bases are TGTGCCAGCAGCCCCGGGGGAGGGAGACGGTATTTT. Based on the CDR3 plus reference TRBV7-2 and TRBJ2-3, the full variable domain is GAGVSQSPSNKVTEKGKDVELRCDPISGHTALYWYRQSLGQGLEFLIYFQGNSAPDKSGLPSDRFSAERTGGSVSTLTIQRTQQEDSAVYLCASSPGGGRRYFGPGTRLTVL.

In this sample, this clone turned up a few times. The rearrangement uses TRBV4-1 and TRBJ1-2; 10 bases align to TRBD1. The CDR3 consists of 14 residues. With 4 bases clipped from V and 6 bases from J, the junction kept 5 bases outside the gene matches. Looked up from germline, CDR1 is MGHRA and CDR2 is YSYEKL. This chain's CDR3 is CASSRTGTGDGYTF. In DNA form, the CDR3 reads TGCGCCAGCAGCCGAACCGGGACAGGGGATGGCTACACCTTC.

V is TRBV28 and J is TRBJ1-1; possible D gene TRBD1, 5 bases. V lost 4 bases and J lost 2, with 14 bases in between. CDR3 length equals 15 residues. Germline-derived CDR1 and CDR2 are MDHEN and SYDVKM. CDR3 protein: CASSSPGGGNTEAFF. As DNA, the CDR3 is TGTGCCAGCAGTTCCCCGGGGGGGGGAAACACTGAAGCTTTCTTT.

In DNA, the CDR3 is TGCAGTGCCGGTATGGGGTCGACTTTCTTT. Amino acid sequence: CSAGMGSTFF. This chain connects TRBV20-1 to TRBJ1-1; D not resolved. The CDR3 is 10 residues long. Between the trimmed V and J ends, which lost 6 bases and 12 bases, there was a span of 14 bases. In germline, CDR1 is DFQATT, CDR2 SNEGSKA (reference sequence).

The chain has TRBV5-4 and TRBJ2-2; the D gene is possibly TRBD1 (5 bases). The CDR3 runs to 14 residues. Germline V gives CDR1 SGHNT, CDR2 YYREEE (reference sequence). Trimming took off 0 bases at V and 7 bases at J, with 10 bases between the two ends. CDR3 coding DNA: TGTGCCAGCAGCTTGGCTCAGGGCGGCGGGGAGCTGTTTTTT. Encoded protein: CASSLAQGGGELFF.

This clone was seen at least ten times. The chain is built from TRBV6-5 and TRBJ2-1; 7 bases agree with TRBD2. The J segment lost 4 bases and the V segment lost 4 bases, leaving 4 bases of the junction unmatched. The CDR3 consists of 14 residues. Germline-derived CDR1 and CDR2 are MNHEY and SVGAGI. The CDR3 coding sequence is TGTGCCAGCAGTTCTCTGGGGGGGTACAATGAGCAGTTCTTC. It codes for CASSSLGGYNEQFF.

This clone has just a few counts. DNA of the CDR3: TGCGCCAGCAGCTTGGTCGCGGAAAACACCGGGGAGCTGTTTTTT. It translates to CASSLVAENTGELFF. This chain connects TRBV5-1 to TRBJ2-2; no reliable D call. V was cut by 0 bases and J by 2 bases, with 8 bases left in between. The CDR3 is 15 amino acids. CDR1 and CDR2 (germline): SGHRS, YFSETQ.

The gene calls are TRBV28 and TRBJ2-7; D is uncertain. Trimming took off 2 bases at V and 6 bases at J, with 17 bases between the two ends. Germline CDR1 MDHEN, CDR2 SYDVKM. CDR3 length: 15 amino acids. CDR3 coding DNA: TGTGCCAGCAGTTTACCCCGAAATGTACTGGGCGAGCAGTACTTC. Protein product: CASSLPRNVLGEQYF.

The chain combines TRBV28 with TRBJ2-5; the D is unclear. The CDR3 has 13 residues. Germline V CDR1 and CDR2: MDHEN, SYDVKM. The V end was cut by 3 bases, the J end by 0 bases, with 5 bases between. The CDR3 region has the DNA TGTGCCAGCAGTTTTTCTAACCAAGAGACCCAGTACTTC. Translated, it gives CASSFSNQETQYF.

The rearrangement links TRBV11-2 to TRBJ2-3; possibly TRBD2 for D (6 bases). V lost 5 bases to trimming and J lost 3 bases, with 15 bases between them. The CDR3 has 15 amino acids. Germline V lookup: CDR1 SGHAT, CDR2 FQNNGV. In nucleotides, the CDR3 is TGTGCCAGCAGCCTCACCTTGGGGGGAACAGATACGCAGTATTTT. Protein product: CASSLTLGGTDTQYF.

The rearrangement joins TRBV14 to TRBJ1-5; no reliable D call. The V gene lost 6 bases and the J gene lost 1 base, with 7 bases spanning the gap. This CDR3 has 13 amino acids. Germline-derived CDR1 and CDR2 are SGHDN and FVKESK. CDR3 amino acids: CASRHLSNQPQHF. In DNA, the CDR3 is TGTGCCAGCAGGCACTTAAGCAATCAGCCCCAGCATTTT.

There are a few counts of this clone. The chain is built from TRBV7-2 and TRBJ1-4; the match to TRBD1 covers 8 bases. V was pared by 1 base and J by 7 bases, with 8 bases of the junction left unmatched. Germline lookup yields CDR1 SGHTA and CDR2 FQGNSA. The CDR3 is made up of 16 amino acids. DNA for the CDR3: TGTGCCAGCAGCTTAGGCTCGACAGGGGTGGGTGAAAAACTGTTTTTT. Its translation is CASSLGSTGVGEKLFF.

The chain joins TRBV11-2 to TRBJ2-2; maybe TRBD2 (5 bases). Trimming pared 1 base from V and 6 bases from J, leaving 12 bases between. The CDR3 contains 15 residues. Per the germline V gene, CDR1 is SGHAT and CDR2 is FQNNGV. CDR3 loop: CASSLVQRFSGELFF. CDR3 sequence (DNA): TGTGCCAGCAGCTTAGTCCAGCGGTTCTCCGGGGAGCTGTTTTTT.

This clone has a single count. The chain joins TRBV7-8 to TRBJ1-1; 8 nucleotides line up with TRBD1. CDR1 and CDR2 (germline): SGHVS, FQNEAQ. With 4 bases clipped from V and 7 bases from J, the junction kept 11 bases outside the gene matches. This CDR3 comprises 15 residues. CDR3 residues: CASSSGYRGEGEAFF. The DNA of the CDR3 is TGTGCCAGCAGCTCGGGATACAGGGGGGAGGGTGAAGCTTTCTTT.

The chain joins TRBV27 to TRBJ2-1; D is perhaps TRBD1 (7 bases). The CDR3 extends over 17 amino acids. The germline V gene has CDR1 MNHEY and CDR2 SMNVEV (reference sequence). The V end was cut by 11 bases, the J end by 5 bases, with 28 bases between. CDR3 sequence: CAPDESQGGRENNEQFF. The CDR3 region has the DNA TGTGCCCCCGATGAAAGCCAGGGGGGAAGGGAGAACAATGAGCAGTTCTTC.